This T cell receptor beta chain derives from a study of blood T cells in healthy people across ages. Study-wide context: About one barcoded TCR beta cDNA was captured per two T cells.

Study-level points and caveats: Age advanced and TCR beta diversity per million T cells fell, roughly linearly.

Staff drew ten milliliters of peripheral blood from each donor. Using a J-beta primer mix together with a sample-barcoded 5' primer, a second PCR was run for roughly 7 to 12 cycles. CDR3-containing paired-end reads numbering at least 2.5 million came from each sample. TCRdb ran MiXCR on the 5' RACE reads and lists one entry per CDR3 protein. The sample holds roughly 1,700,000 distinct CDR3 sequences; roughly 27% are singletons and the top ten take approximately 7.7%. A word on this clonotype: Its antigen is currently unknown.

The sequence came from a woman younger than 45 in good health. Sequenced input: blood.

The CDR3 spells CASSLAGAREHGYTF. DNA for the CDR3: TGTGCCAGCAGCTTAGCAGGGGCGCGAGAACATGGCTACACCTTC. This sequence joins TRBV7-9 and TRBJ1-2, with a possible D match to TRBD1 (5 bases). This CDR3 comprises 15 residues. V lost 0 bases and J 6 bases, leaving 14 bases between the germline ends. Germline loops: CDR1 SEHNR, CDR2 FQNEAQ (reference sequence).